This TCR beta chain was captured in a study of blood T cells in healthy people across ages. Study findings and constraints: Compared with aged donors, long-lived donors showed fewer expanded clones, suggesting selection. With unsorted PBMCs, a conclusive comparison of naive versus antigen-experienced cells was not possible. Age advanced and TCR beta diversity per million T cells fell, roughly linearly.

A J-beta primer mix and a sample-barcoded 5' primer were used in a second PCR of roughly 6 to 11 cycles. There were at least 3 million CDR3-containing paired-end reads obtained from each sample. One entry per CDR3 protein, called by TCRdb with MiXCR from the 5' RACE reads. In the table there are over 1.5 million distinct CDR3 sequences, 40% to 55% of which are singletons. Comments on this clonotype: Its specificity is unknown.

The sequencing input was blood. This sequence originates from a woman in her forties in good health.

The CDR3 loop is CASSLTGTLYEQYF. CDR3 bases: TGTGCCAGCAGCTTAACCGGGACACTCTACGAGCAGTACTTC. The chain is built from TRBV11-2 and TRBJ2-5; D is perhaps TRBD1 (6 bases). TRBJ2-7 explains the end of the DNA better; the J call may be wrong. CDR3 length: 14 amino acids. Germline loops: CDR1 SGHAT, CDR2 FQNNGV.